Each of the 32 T cell receptor beta chains below was sequenced from the same sample in a study of PD-1 blockade in classical Hodgkin lymphoma. Produced via immunoSEQ multiplex PCR; TCRdb's table is partial and in-frame only. This sample has about 7,100 clones, with around 78% found just once. Specified time point: newly diagnosed, previously untreated cHL patient sample. Sequencing used peripheral blood mononuclear cells (PBMCs). The receptors were gathered from a human donor with classical Hodgkin lymphoma.

This clone is large by share. The rearrangement joins TRBV9 to TRBJ1-1; 11 positions agree with TRBD1. The CDR3 consists of 15 residues. The V gene's germline CDR1 is SGDLS and CDR2 YYNGEE. The V gene end was trimmed by 3 bases and the J gene end by 4 bases; junction bases not matched to a gene: 5. The DNA for the CDR3 is TGTGCCAGCAGCGCGGGACAGGGGGTGGGCACTGAAGCTTTCTTT. It yields the protein CASSAGQGVGTEAFF.

The chain links TRBV6-1 to TRBJ2-3; D gene uncertain. Per the germline V gene, CDR1 is MNHNS and CDR2 is SASEGT. The length of the CDR3 is 13 residues. Trimming took 1 base from V and 5 from J, leaving 7 bases between them. The CDR3 sequence: CASSEEARDTQYF. The CDR3 nucleotides read TGTGCCAGCAGTGAAGAGGCACGAGATACGCAGTATTTT.

The chain couples TRBV10-3 to TRBJ1-2; TRBD1 matches at 9 bases. From germline, CDR1 is ENHRY and CDR2 SYGVKD. CDR3 length equals 13 residues. Losses at the gene ends were 8 bases for V and 7 bases for J; bases not matched to a gene: 8. In nucleotides, the CDR3 is TGTGCCATCCTCGCGGACAGGGGCTCTGGCTACACCTTC. This translates into CAILADRGSGYTF.

DNA for the CDR3: TGTGCCAGCAGCTTGGGTCGGTGGAGTGTGAACACTGAAGCTTTCTTT. Translating gives CASSLGRWSVNTEAFF. V usage is TRBV5-6 and J usage is TRBJ1-1; D is unresolved. The CDR3 sequence is 16 residues long. Germline CDR1 SGHDT, CDR2 YYEEEE. With 0 bases removed from V and 0 bases from J, the gap between germline ends came to 12 bases.

The chain is built from TRBV2 and TRBJ1-6; D may be TRBD1 (5 bases). The CDR3 is 13 residues long. Germline CDR1 SNHLY, CDR2 FYNNEI. V was pared by 3 bases and J by 10 bases, with 10 bases between. The CDR3 spells CASSDSRESPLHF. In DNA, the CDR3 is TGTGCCAGCAGTGATAGCAGGGAATCACCCCTCCACTTT.

The J gene is TRBJ1-1, the V gene TRBV5-1; TRBD1 aligns across 7 bases. This CDR3 region has 14 residues. The germline gives CDR1 SGHRS, CDR2 YFSETQ. Trimming removed 2 bases from V and 3 bases from J; junction bases left unmatched: 4. CDR3 nucleotide sequence: TGCGCCAGCAGCTTACAGGGGTGGGACACTGAAGCTTTCTTT. This encodes CASSLQGWDTEAFF. Combining the CDR3 with reference TRBV5-1 and TRBJ1-1 gives the whole variable domain KAGVTQTPRYLIKTRGQQVTLSCSPISGHRSVSWYQQTPGQGLQFLFEYFSETQRNKGNFPGRFSGRQFSNSRSEMNVSTLELGDSALYLCASSLQGWDTEAFFGQGTRLTVV.

CDR3 nucleotides: TGTGCCAGCATTCCGGGTCTTGGAGCCTACGAGCAGTACTTC. This encodes CASIPGLGAYEQYF. This chain joins TRBV2 and TRBJ2-7; no reliable D call. V gave up 7 bases and J gave up 2 bases, with 15 bases separating them. Germline lookup yields CDR1 SNHLY and CDR2 FYNNEI. CDR3 length: 14 amino acids. The full variable domain, its missing parts supplied by reference TRBV2 and TRBJ2-7, is EPEVTQTPSHQVTQMGQEVILRCVPISNHLYFYWYRQILGQKVEFLVSFYNNEISEKSEIFDDQFSVERPDGSNFTLKIRSTKLEDSAMYFCASIPGLGAYEQYFGPGTRLTVT.

The gene calls are TRBV5-1 and TRBJ2-7; TRBD1 agrees at 8 bases. The ends lost 4 bases at V and 5 bases at J; junction bases unmatched: 8. The CDR3 has 14 residues. CDR1 is SGHRS and CDR2 is YFSETQ in the germline V gene. The CDR3 DNA sequence: TGCGCCAGCAGCGGAAGGACAGGGCTAGACGAGCAGTACTTC. Encoded protein: CASSGRTGLDEQYF.

V usage is TRBV2 and J usage is TRBJ2-2; perhaps TRBD2 as D (5 bases). Germline lookup yields CDR1 SNHLY and CDR2 FYNNEI. Deletions cut 3 bases from V and 5 bases from J, with 28 bases between. The CDR3 has 20 residues. The CDR3 DNA reads TGTGCCAGCAGTGATATATATAGTTGGGGAGCGGAGGCAGTGACCGGGGAGCTGTTTTTT. Translation: CASSDIYSWGAEAVTGELFF. The full variable domain, in which reference TRBV2 and TRBJ2-2 provide the parts outside the CDR3, is EPEVTQTPSHQVTQMGQEVILRCVPISNHLYFYWYRQILGQKVEFLVSFYNNEISEKSEIFDDQFSVERPDGSNFTLKIRSTKLEDSAMYFCASSDIYSWGAEAVTGELFFGEGSRLTVL.

The rearrangement uses TRBV6-5 and TRBJ1-2; D uncertain. This CDR3 is built from 14 residues. Germline CDR1 reads MNHEY; CDR2 reads SVGAGI. Trimming removed 7 bases at V and 5 bases at J, with 17 bases between. This CDR3 reads CASKQDRDPYGYTF. The CDR3 nucleotides read TGTGCCAGCAAACAAGACCGGGATCCTTATGGCTACACCTTC.

This chain links TRBV9 with TRBJ2-7; D may be TRBD2 (6 bases). The CDR3 has 17 amino acids. Per the germline V gene, CDR1 is SGDLS and CDR2 is YYNGEE. Trimming pared 4 bases from V and 3 bases from J, leaving 23 bases between. CDR3 sequence: CASSLSGDADYHYEQYF. The CDR3 DNA reads as TGTGCCAGCAGCCTATCGGGTGATGCGGACTATCACTACGAGCAGTACTTC.

The V and J genes are TRBV5-1 and TRBJ2-3; D gene uncertain. The CDR3 has 16 amino acids. CDR1 SGHRS and CDR2 YFSETQ come from the germline V gene. V was pared by 2 bases and J by 0 bases, with 13 bases between. In DNA, the CDR3 is TGCGCCAGCAGCTTTAGAATGCTCCTTAGCACAGATACGCAGTATTTT. This gives the protein CASSFRMLLSTDTQYF.

The chain joins TRBV29-1 to TRBJ2-3, with D perhaps given as TRBD1 or TRBD2 (5 bases each). This CDR3 contains 14 residues. The germline V gene has CDR1 SQVTM and CDR2 ANQGSEA. Trimming removed 0 bases from V and 2 bases from J, with 9 bases in between. CDR3 sequence (DNA): TGCAGCGTTGAAGATCGTGGGACCACAGATACGCAGTATTTT. Translation: CSVEDRGTTDTQYF.

This chain joins TRBV5-1 and TRBJ2-2, with 7 bases that match TRBD2. The CDR3 runs 15 residues. From germline, CDR1 is SGHRS and CDR2 YFSETQ. Losses at the gene ends were 5 bases for V and 3 bases for J; bases not matched to a gene: 7. The CDR3 protein is CASSFDRGDTGELFF. The CDR3 DNA reads as TGCGCCAGCAGTTTTGACCGGGGGGACACCGGGGAGCTGTTTTTT.

This chain links TRBV25-1 with TRBJ1-2; TRBD1 matches 8 bases. V shed 3 bases, J shed 7 bases, and the junction held 4 bases outside the gene matches. This CDR3 comprises 13 residues. Per the germline V gene, CDR1 is MGHDK and CDR2 is SYGVNS. The CDR3 region has the DNA TGTGCCAGCAGTGAGAGGACAGGGTCTGGCTACACCTTC. This translates into CASSERTGSGYTF.

The rearrangement joins TRBV19 to TRBJ1-5; 8 positions agree with TRBD1. The V gene's germline CDR1 is LNHDA and CDR2 SQIVND (reference sequence). The CDR3 contains 16 residues. The V segment lost 3 bases and the J segment 6 bases; nucleotides outside the gene matches: 10. The CDR3 nucleotides read TGTGCCAGTAGTATTGACTGGACAGGGATGCTTCAGCCCCAGCATTTT. It is translated as CASSIDWTGMLQPQHF.

The J gene is TRBJ1-5, the V gene TRBV18, with D maybe TRBD1 (5 bases). Deletions cut 0 bases from V and 4 bases from J, with 7 bases between. This CDR3 contains 14 residues. Germline lookup yields CDR1 KGHSH and CDR2 LQKENI. The CDR3 DNA reads TGTGCCAGCTCACCACCGGGGCGAAATCAGCCCCAGCATTTT. This gives the protein CASSPPGRNQPQHF.

This chain links TRBV7-9 with TRBJ1-1; tentatively, D is TRBD1 (5 bases). Deletions cut 0 bases from V and 7 bases from J, with 12 bases between. CDR1 SEHNR and CDR2 FQNEAQ come from the germline V gene (reference sequence). The CDR3 extends over 14 amino acids. CDR3 nucleotide sequence: TGTGCCAGCAGCTTAGCGGGGCAGGGAGATGAAGCTTTCTTT. The encoded protein is CASSLAGQGDEAFF.

The chain employs TRBV5-1 and TRBJ2-5; D is possibly TRBD1 (5 bases). The J call may be wrong; the DNA end is better matched by TRBJ2-7. Germline V gene lookup returns CDR1 SGHRS and CDR2 YFSETQ. The CDR3 extends over 12 amino acids. CDR3 in amino acids: CASRDMKGEQYF. As DNA, the CDR3 is TGCGCCAGCAGGGACATGAAGGGCGAGCAGTACTTC.

This clone was recorded only once. The rearrangement joins TRBV2 to TRBJ1-6; D is undetermined. The CDR3 has 15 amino acids. CDR1 and CDR2 from the germline V gene are SNHLY and FYNNEI. V was cut by 5 bases and J by 8 bases, with 16 bases left in between. The CDR3 nucleotides read TGTGCCAGCAGTCTCGGGGAGGACGCACATTCACCCCTCCACTTT. Encoded protein: CASSLGEDAHSPLHF.

The chain employs TRBV6-1 and TRBJ1-2; TRBD1 is a possible D gene (5 bases). Trimming left V 2 bases short and J 8 bases short, with 21 bases between. CDR3 length: 16 amino acids. CDR1 and CDR2 from the germline V gene are MNHNS and SASEGT. The CDR3: CASSENEYGAAGGYTF. The CDR3 nucleotides read TGTGCCAGCAGTGAAAATGAGTATGGGGCTGCGGGGGGCTACACCTTC.

The CDR3: CASILVRGTDTQYF. The CDR3 DNA is TGTGCCAGCATACTCGTGAGGGGCACAGATACGCAGTATTTT. The chain employs TRBV2 and TRBJ2-3, with TRBD2 as a possible D gene (5 bases). CDR3 size: 14 residues. Trimming stripped 7 bases from V and 1 base from J, with 12 bases between. From germline, CDR1 is SNHLY and CDR2 FYNNEI.

The chain recombines TRBV6-1 with TRBJ2-3; no definite D call. The CDR3 loop spans 13 amino acids. CDR1 is MNHNS, CDR2 SASEGT, per germline. Trimming took 7 bases from V and 4 from J, leaving 12 bases between them. This chain's CDR3 is CASTMIAADTQYF. The CDR3 DNA sequence: TGTGCCAGCACTATGATCGCGGCAGATACGCAGTATTTT.

The chain uses TRBV2 and TRBJ1-2, with 9 bases identical to TRBD1. V was pared by 8 bases and J by 2 bases, with 9 bases of the junction left unmatched. The V gene's germline CDR1 is SNHLY and CDR2 FYNNEI. The CDR3 extends over 15 amino acids. CDR3 protein: CASYVGQGSNYGYTF. CDR3 coding DNA: TGTGCCAGCTACGTAGGACAGGGGTCAAACTATGGCTACACCTTC.

The rearrangement uses TRBV2 and TRBJ1-5; 10 positions agree with TRBD1. V was clipped by 7 bases and J by 7 bases; unmatched bases: 7. Germline assignment: CDR1 SNHLY and CDR2 FYNNEI. There are 14 residues in the CDR3. CDR3 protein: CASTGTGASQPQHF. CDR3 in DNA: TGTGCCAGCACCGGGACAGGGGCCTCCCAGCCCCAGCATTTT. The complete variable domain, with remaining parts taken from reference TRBV2 and TRBJ1-5, reads EPEVTQTPSHQVTQMGQEVILRCVPISNHLYFYWYRQILGQKVEFLVSFYNNEISEKSEIFDDQFSVERPDGSNFTLKIRSTKLEDSAMYFCASTGTGASQPQHFGDGTRLSIL.

This clone showed up just once. The rearrangement uses TRBV7-3 and TRBJ1-2, with D perhaps TRBD1 (6 bases). Trimming took off 5 bases at V and 8 bases at J, with 15 bases between the two ends. Germline-derived CDR1 and CDR2 are SGHTA and FQGTGA. The CDR3 loop spans 13 amino acids. The CDR3 here is CASSLGRGDGYTF. The CDR3 DNA reads TGTGCCAGCAGCCTTGGAAGGGGGGACGGCTACACCTTC.

This chain links TRBV19 with TRBJ1-1, with 9 bases that match TRBD1. Germline V gene sequence: CDR1 LNHDA, CDR2 SQIVND (reference sequence). The CDR3 spans 15 residues. With 5 bases clipped from V and 0 bases from J, the junction kept 4 bases outside the gene matches. The DNA for the CDR3 is TGTGCCAGTAGTCCCCGGACAGGGGTGAACACTGAAGCTTTCTTT. Translated, it gives CASSPRTGVNTEAFF.

The J gene is TRBJ1-1, the V gene TRBV7-2; D ambiguous. V lost 1 base and J lost 1, with 7 bases in between. The germline V gene has CDR1 SGHTA and CDR2 FQGNSA. The CDR3 totals 14 residues. The CDR3 DNA sequence: TGTGCCAGCAGCTTAGGACACTCGAACACTGAAGCTTTCTTT. Protein: CASSLGHSNTEAFF.

This clone is medium-sized in the sample. The gene calls are TRBV13 and TRBJ2-2; D not certain. V was clipped by 0 bases and J by 0 bases, with 5 bases between them. Germline V CDR1 and CDR2: PRHDT, FYEKMQ (reference sequence). The CDR3 covers 15 residues. This chain's CDR3 is CASSLGLTNTGELFF. The CDR3 DNA follows: TGTGCCAGCAGCTTAGGACTTACGAACACCGGGGAGCTGTTTTTT.

V and J are TRBV28 and TRBJ1-5, with no clear D. V was trimmed by 2 bases and J by 0 bases, leaving 5 bases between them. CDR3 length: 14 amino acids. The germline CDR1 and CDR2 sequences are MDHEN and SYDVKM. The CDR3 sequence is CASSLGSSNQPQHF. CDR3 bases: TGTGCCAGCAGTTTAGGGAGTAGCAATCAGCCCCAGCATTTT.

This chain links TRBV28 with TRBJ1-3; possible D gene TRBD1, 6 bases. CDR3 size: 15 residues. The V end lost 1 base, the J end lost 0 bases, and 7 bases lay between the germline ends. The germline CDR1 and CDR2 sequences are MDHEN and SYDVKM. The DNA for the CDR3 is TGTGCCAGCAGTTTATCGGGGGCCTCTGGAAACACCATATATTTT. Its protein is CASSLSGASGNTIYF.

This clone was observed a handful of times. V and J are TRBV6-1 and TRBJ2-3; 7 bases match TRBD2. V gave up 1 base and J gave up 5 bases; unmatched junction bases: 9. Germline CDR1 MNHNS, CDR2 SASEGT. The CDR3 totals 16 residues. The CDR3 bases are TGTGCCAGCAGTGAAGAACTAGCGAGAGAGGGAGATACGCAGTATTTT. Its translation is CASSEELAREGDTQYF.